This entry concerns a single T cell receptor beta chain. The antigen is undetermined. Each single cDNA molecule received a unique molecular identifier. MiXCR, run by TCRdb on the 5' RACE reads, gives a single entry per CDR3 protein. The sample has over 50,000 distinct CDR3 sequences, about 7.7% seen once. This sample was included in a study of early T cells in non-severe SARS-CoV-2 infection. Turning to the study itself: Investigators sequenced bulk RNA drawn from unsorted whole blood, and chains remained unpaired. The study, taken as a whole, reports: VDJdb matching skewed toward anti-spike CD8 responses, missing private and CD4 specificities.

The V end lost 2 bases, the J end lost 0 bases, and 14 bases lay between the germline ends. The CDR3 sequence is 17 residues long. Germline V lookup: CDR1 MNHEY, CDR2 SMNVEV (reference sequence). J is TRBJ2-1 and V is TRBV27; no clear D. The TCR sequence derives from an adult who was a healthcare worker with PCR-confirmed SARS-CoV-2 infection or an uninfected control (not recorded which). Sequenced here: whole blood, sampled at baseline. This chain's CDR3 is CASSLEWNLPSYNEQFF. CDR3 DNA: TGTGCCAGCAGTTTAGAGTGGAACTTACCCTCCTACAATGAGCAGTTCTTC.